This T cell receptor (beta chain) emerged from a study of CD8 T cells in Susac syndrome. CD8+ and CD4+ T cells circulating in blood were sequenced for TCR beta. It was treatment-naive patients with stable or active relapsing-remitting disease who made up the multiple sclerosis controls. The authors negatively isolated CD8+ and CD4+ T cells and FACS-enriched TEMRA cells. Reverse transcription used about 0.5 to 1 ug RNA and random hexamers. TCRdb reprocessed the immunoSEQ multiplex PCR reads via MiXCR and lists one record per CDR3 protein. The data hold roughly 150,000 distinct CDR3 sequences, with roughly 94% observed a single time. CDR3 length: 14 residues. Between the trimmed V and J ends, which lost 8 bases and 2 bases, there was a span of 15 bases. Germline assignment: CDR1 SGHVS and CDR2 FQNEAQ.

The V and J genes are TRBV7-8 and TRBJ2-5, with D possibly matching TRBD1 (6 bases). Sequenced sample: CD8+ T cells from PBMCs. The clonotype comes from a human donor with multiple sclerosis. As DNA, the CDR3 is TGTGCCAGCGCCGGGCCGGGACAACAAGAGACCCAGTACTTC. It codes for CASAGPGQQETQYF. Full variable domain (outside the CDR3, taken from reference TRBV7-8 and TRBJ2-5): GAGVSQSPRYKVAKRGQDVALRCDPISGHVSLFWYQQALGQGPEFLTYFQNEAQLDKSGLPSDRFFAERPEGSVSTLKIQRTQQEDSAVYLCASAGPGQQETQYFGPGTRLLVL.